The sequence of this T cell receptor (beta chain) was determined in a study of T cells in Graves' hyperthyroidism and ophthalmopathy. Study information: Peripheral blood samples were taken at initial diagnosis, prior to any treatment. Study-level results: Most clonotypes expanded in the thyroid (above 0.001) were also present in blood.

V was clipped by 1 base and J by 8 bases, with 12 bases between them. The V gene's germline CDR1 is SQVTM and CDR2 ANQGSEA. CDR3 length: 13 amino acids. Template material for amplifying TCR beta CDR3 regions consisted of RNA transcripts. A set of HTBI primers served as the primers for a first-round RT-PCR of the TCR CDR3. Each CDR3 protein gets one entry after TCRdb re-called the multiplex PCR reads with MiXCR. The sample holds roughly 500,000 distinct CDR3 sequences, over 11% seen once. Uncontrolled infection, other autoimmune disease, pregnancy or lactation led to exclusion. In this sample, this clonotype turned up many times. Its matching antigen is unknown.

The origin of this receptor is a woman in her 30s with Graves' hyperthyroidism that later progressed to Graves' ophthalmopathy. Sequencing was carried out using blood. The chain employs TRBV29-1 and TRBJ2-1; no reliable D call. The CDR3 region has the DNA TGCAGCGTTGAAGTAGGAGTTCGCGATGAGCAGTTCTTC. This sequence encodes CSVEVGVRDEQFF.